The 10 T cell receptor beta chains given below trace back to one sample, sequenced in a study of shared clonotypes between healthy human individuals. Assay used: immunoSEQ multiplex PCR; TCRdb lists only in-frame clones, some missing. This sample yields roughly 700,000 clones, of which under 80% are seen a single time; less than 2% belongs to the top ten. Sequences were obtained from memory CD4+ T cells sorted from blood. Subset: CD45RA-negative fraction. All receptors derive from a woman in her twenties or thirties in good health.

Remarks on this clone: The same CDR3 is also encoded by other DNA sequences in this sample. The rearrangement uses TRBV15 and TRBJ1-1, with 7 nucleotides matching TRBD1. With V trimmed by 1 base and J by 4 bases, 0 bases remained unmatched. Germline V gene data show CDR1 as LNHNV and CDR2 as YYDKDF (reference sequence). CDR3 length equals 13 residues. This CDR3 reads CATSRGQGTEAFF. CDR3 bases: TGTGCCACCAGCAGAGGACAGGGCACTGAAGCTTTCTTT.

The chain links TRBV6-5 to TRBJ2-7; D might be TRBD1 or TRBD2, each matching 5 bases. The CDR3 consists of 13 residues. CDR1 MNHEY and CDR2 SVGAGI come from the germline V gene. V gave up 2 bases and J gave up 4 bases, with 9 bases separating them. DNA of the CDR3: TGTGCCAGCAGTTACAGGGACCGATACGAGCAGTACTTC. As protein: CASSYRDRYEQYF.

The chain uses TRBV7-8 and TRBJ1-3, with TRBD1 matching over 7 bases. Losses at the gene ends were 5 bases for V and 0 bases for J; bases not matched to a gene: 13. This CDR3 is 18 amino acids long. CDR1 is SGHVS, CDR2 FQNEAQ, per germline. CDR3 in DNA: TGTGCCAGCAGCCGGGGAGTACAGGGGACCTTCTCTGGAAACACCATATATTTT. It translates to CASSRGVQGTFSGNTIYF.

This clone occurred a few times. The chain combines TRBV7-2 with TRBJ2-1; D not resolved. Between the trimmed V and J ends, which lost 6 bases and 0 bases, there was a span of 12 bases. CDR3 length: 15 residues. Germline V gene data show CDR1 as SGHTA and CDR2 as FQGNSA. CDR3 loop: CASRLGISSYNEQFF. The CDR3 coding sequence is TGTGCCAGCAGACTTGGGATAAGCTCCTACAATGAGCAGTTCTTC.

This clone was observed a handful of times. The rearrangement joins TRBV6-1 to TRBJ1-2; weak D call: TRBD1 (5 bases). V dropped 7 bases and J dropped 0 bases, with 15 bases sitting between them. The germline V gene has CDR1 MNHNS and CDR2 SASEGT. The CDR3 covers 15 residues. The CDR3 region has the DNA TGTGCCAGCAAGGCCGACAGCGCCACTAACTATGGCTACACCTTC. It encodes CASKADSATNYGYTF.

This chain connects TRBV28 to TRBJ1-1, with TRBD1 as a possible D gene (6 bases). Trimming left V 7 bases short and J 1 base short, with 10 bases between. Germline assignment: CDR1 MDHEN and CDR2 SYDVKM. The CDR3 spans 13 residues. CDR3 amino acids: CASTRGGNTEAFF. CDR3 nucleotide sequence: TGTGCCAGCACCCGAGGGGGGAACACTGAAGCTTTCTTT.

The chain recombines TRBV2 with TRBJ2-6; D is undetermined. CDR3 size: 15 residues. The germline gives CDR1 SNHLY, CDR2 FYNNEI. V lost 10 bases and J lost 0, with 13 bases in between. CDR3 region: CATTLDISGANVLTF. The CDR3 DNA reads as TGTGCCACCACCCTTGACATCTCTGGGGCCAACGTCCTGACTTTC. The entire variable domain, with the rest obtained from reference TRBV2 and TRBJ2-6, is as follows: EPEVTQTPSHQVTQMGQEVILRCVPISNHLYFYWYRQILGQKVEFLVSFYNNEISEKSEIFDDQFSVERPDGSNFTLKIRSTKLEDSAMYFCATTLDISGANVLTFGAGSRLTVL.

The genes are TRBV2 and TRBJ2-5; 14 bases line up with TRBD2. Trimming cost V 6 bases and J 4 bases; bases outside gene matches: 13. Germline loops: CDR1 SNHLY, CDR2 FYNNEI. CDR3 length: 18 amino acids. CDR3: CASRVGLGLAGVSETQYF. In DNA form, the CDR3 reads TGTGCCAGCAGGGTGGGCTTGGGACTAGCGGGAGTGTCAGAGACCCAGTACTTC.

V usage is TRBV10-2 and J usage is TRBJ2-3; TRBD2 aligns across 11 bases. CDR3 size: 20 residues. Per germline, CDR1 WSHSY and CDR2 SAAADI. V lost 6 bases and J lost 0; bases outside the gene matches: 17. The CDR3 loop reads CASSPPPGTSGTASTDTQYF. The CDR3, as DNA: TGCGCCAGCAGCCCTCCCCCCGGGACTAGCGGCACAGCTAGCACAGATACGCAGTATTTT.

The rearrangement joins TRBV10-3 to TRBJ2-7, with 12 bases aligning to TRBD1. After removal of 11 bases from V and 6 bases from J, the junction contained 8 bases not matched to a gene. Germline values: CDR1 ENHRY, CDR2 SYGVKD. The CDR3 totals 13 residues. In DNA, the CDR3 is TGTGCCTCTCATGGGACAGGGGGCGGCGAGCAGTACTTC. This gives the protein CASHGTGGGEQYF.